This T cell receptor (beta chain) was sequenced in a study of shared clonotypes between healthy human individuals. Samples underwent the assay at deep level. Sequencing was performed with immunoSEQ multiplex PCR; in TCRdb, only in-frame clones are kept and a portion is missing. This sample carries over a million clones, 95% to 99% of them seen once, and the ten largest clones take approximately 0.44%. V lost 7 bases to trimming and J lost 6 bases; unmatched junction nucleotides: 9. CDR1 and CDR2 from the germline V gene are SNHLY and FYNNEI. This CDR3 contains 13 residues. Points on this clone: Its specificity is not known.

General study results and limits: The generation probabilities recorded for non-shared clonotypes fell below those of clonotypes shared by all four donors. Between a few donors, naive CD4 clonotypes were shared at a level of about 5%.

Sequencing was carried out using naive CD4+ T cells sorted from blood. Sample subset: CD45RA+ positively selected. The V call is TRBV2, the J call TRBJ2-7; TRBD2 matches at 7 bases. This receptor was obtained from a young man in good health. The CDR3 nucleotides read TGTGCCAGCAAAGGGTCGGGAGGTAGCGAGCAGTACTTC. Encoded protein: CASKGSGGSEQYF. The full variable domain, its missing parts supplied by reference TRBV2 and TRBJ2-7, is EPEVTQTPSHQVTQMGQEVILRCVPISNHLYFYWYRQILGQKVEFLVSFYNNEISEKSEIFDDQFSVERPDGSNFTLKIRSTKLEDSAMYFCASKGSGGSEQYFGPGTRLTVT.